The 26 T cell receptor beta chains given below trace back to one sample, sequenced in a study of blood T cell repertoires in COVID-19. Profiling relied on immunoSEQ multiplex PCR, and the TCRdb table lists in-frame clones only, not all of them. Seen here are fewer than 350,000 clones, around nine tenths observed once, and the top ten hold about 5.7%. The sequencing input was PBMCs or T cells enriched from blood (not recorded which). These receptors were taken from a woman aged 40 to 50 who had recovered from COVID-19.

The chain carries TRBV11-3 and TRBJ2-7, with D perhaps matching TRBD2 (5 bases). Looked up from germline, CDR1 is SGHNT and CDR2 is YENEEA. This CDR3 has 13 amino acids. V lost 6 bases to trimming and J lost 6 bases, with 15 bases between them. The chain's CDR3 is CASSHGGPGEQYF. CDR3 nucleotides: TGTGCCAGCAGTCACGGCGGGCCGGGCGAGCAGTACTTC. Full variable domain (remainder filled in from reference TRBV11-3 and TRBJ2-7): EAGVVQSPRYKIIEKKQPVAFWCNPISGHNTLYWYLQNLGQGPELLIRYENEEAVDDSQLPKDRFSAERLKGVDSTLKIQPAELGDSAVYLCASSHGGPGEQYFGPGTRLTVT.

This chain joins TRBV7-2 and TRBJ2-5, with D possibly being TRBD2 (5 bases). Trimming shortened V by 4 bases and J by 5 bases, and 11 bases separated the two germline ends. The CDR3 contains 13 residues. Germline V gene sequence: CDR1 SGHTA, CDR2 FQGNSA. CDR3 nucleotide sequence: TGTGCCAGCAGCTCACGCCCGGGGGAGACCCAGTACTTC. Residues: CASSSRPGETQYF.

This clone was seen a handful of times. This chain connects TRBV19 to TRBJ2-1, with a tentative D call TRBD2 (5 bases). The CDR3 runs 17 residues. The germline CDR1 and CDR2 sequences are LNHDA and SQIVND (reference sequence). The ends were cut back, 7 bases at V and 4 bases at J, with 23 bases in the middle. CDR3 amino acids: CASTPRRGSSGYNEQFF. The CDR3 DNA is TGTGCCAGTACCCCACGGCGCGGGTCATCCGGATACAATGAGCAGTTCTTC.

The V and J genes are TRBV30 and TRBJ1-2; D may be TRBD1 (5 bases). Trimming pared 3 bases from V and 8 bases from J, leaving 13 bases between. Germline CDR1 is GTSNPN and CDR2 is SVGIG (reference sequence). This CDR3 comprises 12 residues. The CDR3: CAWSPGPSGYTF. DNA for the CDR3: TGTGCCTGGAGCCCAGGGCCAAGCGGCTACACCTTC.

This chain connects TRBV7-2 to TRBJ1-2, with 9 positions matching TRBD1. V was pared by 5 bases and J by 6 bases, with 4 bases of the junction left unmatched. The CDR3 sequence is 13 residues long. Per the germline V gene, CDR1 is SGHTA and CDR2 is FQGNSA. The CDR3, as DNA: TGTGCCAGCAGCACCCGGGACAGGGATGGCTACACCTTC. It specifies CASSTRDRDGYTF.

This sequence joins TRBV28 and TRBJ1-1; 7 bases line up with TRBD1. V trimming: 3 bases; J trimming: 5 bases; junction bases outside the gene matches: 6. There are 14 residues in the CDR3. The germline CDR1 and CDR2 sequences are MDHEN and SYDVKM. The CDR3 sequence: CASSFAGGLTEAFF. DNA of the CDR3: TGTGCCAGCAGTTTCGCAGGGGGATTGACTGAAGCTTTCTTT.

This chain uses TRBV9 with TRBJ2-7, with 7 bases aligning to TRBD1. Germline V gene data show CDR1 as SGDLS and CDR2 as YYNGEE. The CDR3 runs to 15 residues. After removal of 0 bases from V and 3 bases from J, the junction contained 6 bases not matched to a gene. The DNA for the CDR3 is TGTGCCAGCAGCGTAGCGGGGACAGAGAGCTACGAGCAGTACTTC. This encodes CASSVAGTESYEQYF.

The gene calls are TRBV28 and TRBJ2-7; 8 bases line up with TRBD1. The CDR3 totals 15 residues. The junction had 10 bases not matched to a gene; V was cut back by 8 bases and J by 1 base. Germline lookup yields CDR1 MDHEN and CDR2 SYDVKM. The CDR3 nucleotides read TGTGCCAGCGCATTATACAGGGGGACTTCCTACGAGCAGTACTTC. This encodes CASALYRGTSYEQYF. The full variable domain, its missing parts supplied by reference TRBV28 and TRBJ2-7, is DVKVTQSSRYLVKRTGEKVFLECVQDMDHENMFWYRQDPGLGLRLIYFSYDVKMKEKGDIPEGYSVSREKKERFSLILESASTNQTSMYLCASALYRGTSYEQYFGPGTRLTVT.

The V and J genes are TRBV5-1 and TRBJ2-2; tentatively, D is TRBD1 (5 bases). This CDR3 contains 17 residues. Trimming cost V 0 bases and J 4 bases, with 16 bases left between them. The V gene's germline CDR1 is SGHRS and CDR2 YFSETQ. The CDR3 bases are TGCGCCAGCAGCTTGGCACCTCCCGGACAAGCCACCGGGGAGCTGTTTTTT. Its protein is CASSLAPPGQATGELFF.

V gene TRBV7-3 combines with J gene TRBJ1-5; D gene uncertain. The V end was cut by 2 bases, the J end by 5 bases, with 13 bases between. The germline CDR1 and CDR2 sequences are SGHTA and FQGTGA. The CDR3 has 15 amino acids. CDR3 sequence: CASSLGSGPDQPQHF. The CDR3 coding sequence is TGTGCCAGCAGCTTAGGGAGCGGGCCTGATCAGCCCCAGCATTTT.

The V and J genes are TRBV11-2 and TRBJ2-3; 13 bases agree with TRBD2. CDR1 and CDR2 from the germline V gene are SGHAT and FQNNGV. This CDR3 comprises 15 residues. With 4 bases clipped from V and 4 bases from J, the junction kept 2 bases outside the gene matches. The CDR3 DNA follows: TGTGCCAGCAGCTCCGGACTAGCGGGAGCAGATACGCAGTATTTT. The encoded protein is CASSSGLAGADTQYF.

This rearrangement joins TRBV28 to TRBJ2-1, with TRBD2 matching 9 bases. V dropped 4 bases and J dropped 2; count of bases not matched to a gene: 9. This CDR3 region has 17 residues. Germline V CDR1 and CDR2: MDHEN, SYDVKM. CDR3 in amino acids: CASSSLRASGTYNEQFF. DNA of the CDR3: TGTGCCAGCAGTTCCCTCCGAGCTAGCGGGACCTACAATGAGCAGTTCTTC.

The chain combines TRBV25-1 with TRBJ2-1; no clear D gene. CDR3 length: 13 amino acids. Germline CDR1 and CDR2: MGHDK and SYGVNS. Deletions cut 1 base from V and 9 bases from J, with 10 bases between. The CDR3 region has the DNA TGTGCCAGCAGTGAATTAGAATCCGGTGAGCAGTTCTTC. Translated: CASSELESGEQFF.

The CDR3 protein is CASSEAVSGEAFF. CDR3 bases: TGTGCCAGCAGTGAAGCGGTTTCCGGGGAGGCTTTCTTT. The chain employs TRBV2 and TRBJ1-1; D gene unclear. The CDR3 extends over 13 amino acids. Germline CDR1 and CDR2: SNHLY and FYNNEI. Trimming removed 0 bases at V and 11 bases at J, with 13 bases between.

This chain joins TRBV30 and TRBJ1-3, with 11 bases that match TRBD1. The trim removed 0 bases at V and 7 bases at J, leaving 14 bases unmatched. CDR3 length: 18 amino acids. Looked up from germline, CDR1 is GTSNPN and CDR2 is SVGIG (reference sequence). The CDR3 region is CAWSVPLGGTGGSNTIYF. CDR3 bases: TGTGCCTGGAGTGTACCTCTCGGAGGGACAGGGGGATCGAACACCATATATTTT.

The CDR3 region has the DNA TGTGCCAGCAGTGCGACGACAGGGGCCAAATACCAAGAGACCCAGTACTTC. This gives the protein CASSATTGAKYQETQYF. The genes are TRBV28 and TRBJ2-5; 8 nucleotides line up with TRBD1. CDR3 length equals 17 residues. The V gene's germline CDR1 is MDHEN and CDR2 SYDVKM. The trim removed 5 bases at V and 0 bases at J, leaving 11 bases unmatched.

The V gene is TRBV9, the J gene TRBJ2-7; 10 nucleotides match TRBD1. CDR1 is SGDLS, CDR2 YYNGEE, per germline. This CDR3 has 16 residues. V shed 3 bases and J 6 bases; nucleotides not matched to a gene: 12. As DNA, the CDR3 is TGTGCCAGCAGCGGCTATGTGGGACAGGGGATTCGCGAGCAGTACTTC. Protein: CASSGYVGQGIREQYF.

This clone was seen once. This rearrangement joins TRBV24-1 to TRBJ1-5; D gene ambiguous. The CDR3 totals 20 residues. Germline CDR1 and CDR2: KGHDR and SFDVKD. V shed 0 bases and J shed 0 bases, with 20 bases lying between them. This chain's CDR3 is CATSDLRRVEASDSNQPQHF. The CDR3 DNA is TGTGCCACCAGTGATTTGCGTCGGGTGGAGGCCTCTGATAGCAATCAGCCCCAGCATTTT.

This rearrangement joins TRBV29-1 to TRBJ1-3; the match to TRBD1 covers 7 bases. J was trimmed by 4 bases and V by 4 bases; bases with no gene match: 4. The CDR3 contains 13 residues. Germline CDR1 SQVTM, CDR2 ANQGSEA. The CDR3 loop reads CSVGEGAGNTIYF. The DNA of the CDR3 is TGCAGCGTTGGAGAGGGGGCCGGAAACACCATATATTTT.

V gene TRBV19 combines with J gene TRBJ1-2; 7 nucleotides align to TRBD1. Trimming cost V 10 bases and J 2 bases; bases outside gene matches: 10. Germline V lookup: CDR1 LNHDA, CDR2 SQIVND (reference sequence). The CDR3 has 14 residues. CDR3 sequence reads: CATNNRGGNYGYTF. CDR3 coding DNA: TGTGCCACTAACAACAGGGGAGGAAACTATGGCTACACCTTC.

The chain joins TRBV29-1 to TRBJ1-2; a weak D match, TRBD1 (5 bases). This CDR3 spans 12 amino acids. Germline CDR1 and CDR2: SQVTM and ANQGSEA. V was cut by 6 bases and J by 6 bases, with 14 bases left in between. The CDR3 DNA reads as TGCAGCGTCCGGATAAGGGGCGATGGCTACACCTTC. Translating it yields CSVRIRGDGYTF.

In its sample, this clone was seen once. The rearrangement links TRBV11-3 to TRBJ2-1; 7 bases are a match to TRBD2. CDR1 is SGHNT and CDR2 is YENEEA in the germline V gene. V shed 4 bases and J 0 bases; nucleotides not matched to a gene: 18. The CDR3 totals 20 residues. CDR3 coding DNA: TGTGCCAGCAGCTCGAGGGGCGGGAGCATCAGTTCGAGCTCCTACAATGAGCAGTTCTTC. Protein product: CASSSRGGSISSSSYNEQFF.

The chain combines TRBV2 with TRBJ2-7; the match to TRBD2 covers 12 bases. With V trimmed by 8 bases and J by 5 bases, 7 bases remained unmatched. Germline V gives CDR1 SNHLY, CDR2 FYNNEI. The CDR3 is made up of 14 amino acids. Here the CDR3 reads CASEPGLAGNEQYF. CDR3 sequence (DNA): TGTGCCAGCGAACCAGGACTAGCGGGAAACGAGCAGTACTTC.

With respect to this clone: Relative to the germline gene, one junction end is altered; a read error may explain this. The chain carries TRBV19 and TRBJ2-7; tentative D call: TRBD2 (6 bases). Per the germline V gene, CDR1 is LNHDA and CDR2 is SQIVND (reference sequence). This CDR3 is 11 amino acids long. CDR3 DNA sequence: TGTGCCAGTAGTTCCGGCGGGGCCCGAAGCTTC. Translating it yields CASSSGGARSF.

This sequence joins TRBV7-2 and TRBJ2-7; no clear D gene. The CDR3 has 13 amino acids. V gave up 4 bases and J gave up 7 bases, with 14 bases separating them. Germline lookup yields CDR1 SGHTA and CDR2 FQGNSA. The CDR3 DNA is TGTGCCAGCAGCTCGCGATGGGCCTTAGAGCAGTACTTC. Translating it yields CASSSRWALEQYF.

The rearrangement joins TRBV19 to TRBJ2-3; D gene ambiguous. V was shortened by 2 bases and J by 0 bases, with 12 bases between the two germline ends. Germline loops: CDR1 LNHDA, CDR2 SQIVND (reference sequence). The length of the CDR3 is 16 residues. The CDR3 sequence: CASSISQSTSTDTQYF. The CDR3 DNA reads as TGTGCCAGTAGTATATCACAGTCCACTAGCACAGATACGCAGTATTTT.